One and the same sample provided the 32 T cell receptor beta chains below, sequenced in a study of blood T cell repertoires in COVID-19. Data came from immunoSEQ multiplex PCR; TCRdb stores just in-frame clones and leaves some out. This table has some 100,000 clones, 91% appearing once. The specimen sequenced was peripheral blood. The receptor source for this set is a human donor with active COVID-19. The donor label of this sample is uncertain.

The chain links TRBV2 to TRBJ2-3, with 7 bases lining up with TRBD1. There are 15 residues in the CDR3. CDR1 SNHLY and CDR2 FYNNEI come from the germline V gene. The trim removed 6 bases at V and 3 bases at J, leaving 9 bases unmatched. The CDR3 loop reads CASSVTGFSTDTQYF. As DNA, the CDR3 is TGTGCCAGCAGCGTGACAGGGTTCAGTACAGATACGCAGTATTTT.

The CDR3 region is CASSLNGGERFHYGYTF. CDR3 sequence (DNA): TGTGCCAGCAGCCTAAATGGCGGGGAGCGTTTCCACTATGGCTACACCTTC. The chain joins TRBV7-3 to TRBJ1-2; D not certain. The CDR3 spans 17 residues. Trimming cost V 5 bases and J 3 bases, with 22 bases left between them. Germline CDR1 reads SGHTA; CDR2 reads FQGTGA. The full variable domain, rest sourced from reference TRBV7-3 and TRBJ1-2, is GAGVSQTPSNKVTEKGKYVELRCDPISGHTALYWYRQSLGQGPEFLIYFQGTGAADDSGLPNDRFFAVRPEGSVSTLKIQRTERGDSAVYLCASSLNGGERFHYGYTFGSGTRLTVV.

V is TRBV4-1 and J is TRBJ2-7; 9 bases match TRBD1. Germline V lookup: CDR1 MGHRA, CDR2 YSYEKL. There are 17 residues in the CDR3. With V trimmed by 3 bases and J by 5 bases, 14 bases remained unmatched. The DNA for the CDR3 is TGCGCCAGCAGCCATGTTTTTACGGGACAGGGAGTCCACGAGCAGTACTTC. Amino acids: CASSHVFTGQGVHEQYF.

The gene calls are TRBV9 and TRBJ1-6; 7 positions match TRBD1. Trimming took 3 bases from V and 9 from J; bases not matched to a gene: 9. This CDR3 has 15 amino acids. The germline V gene encodes CDR1 SGDLS and CDR2 YYNGEE. CDR3: CASSARQGLGSPLHF. As DNA, the CDR3 is TGTGCCAGCAGCGCCCGACAGGGCTTGGGTTCACCCCTCCACTTT.

The CDR3 coding sequence is TGTGCCAGCAGTCCAGTAGCGGGGAGAGTCTACGAGCAGTACTTC. It is translated as CASSPVAGRVYEQYF. The chain uses TRBV6-5 and TRBJ2-7, with 8 bases aligning to TRBD2. This CDR3 contains 15 residues. From germline, CDR1 is MNHEY and CDR2 SVGAGI. V dropped 5 bases and J dropped 3; count of bases not matched to a gene: 9.

The chain recombines TRBV12-3 or TRBV12-4 with TRBJ1-5; D not resolved. V was cut by 7 bases and J by 0 bases, with 7 bases left in between. The CDR3 length is 13 residues. CDR3 DNA sequence: TGTGCCAGCACGGGGTATAGCAATCAGCCCCAGCATTTT. It translates to CASTGYSNQPQHF.

The chain combines TRBV7-2 with TRBJ1-2; possibly TRBD1 for D (6 bases). The germline V gene encodes CDR1 SGHTA and CDR2 FQGNSA. CDR3 length: 15 residues. With 3 bases removed from V and 4 bases from J, the gap between germline ends came to 15 bases. The CDR3 reads CASSFQGQGFYGYTF. CDR3 coding DNA: TGTGCCAGCAGCTTTCAGGGACAAGGTTTCTATGGCTACACCTTC.

The gene calls are TRBV12-5 and TRBJ1-1; 8 bases are a match to TRBD1. Germline CDR1 is LGHNT and CDR2 is FRNRAP. Trimming removed 1 base from V and 1 base from J; junction bases left unmatched: 2. The CDR3 covers 15 residues. CDR3 sequence (DNA): TGTGCTAGTGGTTTGGGACAGGGGACGAACACTGAAGCTTTCTTT. It encodes CASGLGQGTNTEAFF.

The chain uses TRBV5-8 and TRBJ1-5; D perhaps matches TRBD1 (5 bases). The CDR3 totals 16 residues. CDR1 SGHTS and CDR2 YDEGEE come from the germline V gene. The V and J ends lost 3 bases and 1 base respectively, with 14 bases between them. In nucleotides, the CDR3 is TGTGCCAGCAGCTCCCCGCGGGGCGGAAGCAATCAGCCCCAGCATTTT. Protein sequence: CASSSPRGGSNQPQHF.

The chain joins TRBV29-1 to TRBJ2-3, with 10 bases identical to TRBD2. CDR1 is SQVTM, CDR2 ANQGSEA, per germline. This CDR3 contains 13 residues. V shed 7 bases and J 4 bases; nucleotides not matched to a gene: 5. The CDR3 here is CSAQLAGSDTQYF. CDR3 in DNA: TGCAGCGCGCAACTAGCGGGGTCAGATACGCAGTATTTT.

This chain joins TRBV6-6 and TRBJ2-7; 7 positions agree with TRBD1. Germline assignment: CDR1 MNHNY and CDR2 SVGAGI (reference sequence). CDR3 length equals 16 residues. Unmatched junction bases numbered 5, after V lost 0 bases and J lost 0 bases. The CDR3 DNA reads as TGTGCCAGCAGTTACTCGATCGGGACAGCCTCCTACGAGCAGTACTTC. Its protein is CASSYSIGTASYEQYF.

The chain combines TRBV3-1 (or the pseudogene TRBV3-2) with TRBJ2-7; the D gene is possibly TRBD1 (6 bases). Trimming removed 9 bases from V and 2 bases from J, with 23 bases in between. This CDR3 has 16 amino acids. Germline CDR1 is LGHDT and CDR2 is YNNKEL (reference sequence). This CDR3 reads CARLGLWAGDPYEQYF. The CDR3 DNA reads as TGTGCCAGGCTTGGTTTATGGGCAGGGGACCCCTACGAGCAGTACTTC.

The J gene is TRBJ1-2, the V gene TRBV3-1 (or the pseudogene TRBV3-2); 8 bases map to TRBD1. The length of the CDR3 is 18 residues. Germline lookup yields CDR1 LGHDT and CDR2 YNNKEL (reference sequence). The J segment lost 4 bases and the V segment lost 1 base, leaving 14 bases of the junction unmatched. The CDR3: CASSQVGRGQLHLYGYTF. The CDR3 coding sequence is TGTGCCAGCAGCCAAGTTGGCAGGGGGCAATTACACCTCTATGGCTACACCTTC.

V and J are TRBV7-8 and TRBJ2-1, with TRBD1 as a possible D gene (6 bases). Looked up from germline, CDR1 is SGHVS and CDR2 is FQNEAQ. V lost 5 bases and J lost 8, with 19 bases in between. The CDR3 covers 15 residues. The CDR3: CASSPGASLVHEQFF. The CDR3 DNA reads TGTGCCAGCAGCCCAGGGGCCAGCCTAGTTCATGAGCAGTTCTTC.

This clone was counted only a few times. This chain connects TRBV10-3 to TRBJ2-7; TRBD2 might be the D (5 bases). Germline V gene sequence: CDR1 ENHRY, CDR2 SYGVKD. Trimming cost V 10 bases and J 6 bases, with 16 bases left between them. The CDR3 covers 12 residues. The DNA for the CDR3 is TGTGCCACCCGGTCGGGGTCGGGCGAGCAGTACTTC. It yields the protein CATRSGSGEQYF.

This chain links TRBV2 with TRBJ2-2; unclear D gene. The CDR3 runs 13 residues. Trimming took 5 bases from V and 6 from J, leaving 10 bases between them. CDR1 SNHLY and CDR2 FYNNEI come from the germline V gene. The CDR3 DNA reads TGTGCCAGCAGTTCTCGCGGAGCCGGGGAGCTGTTTTTT. Residues: CASSSRGAGELFF.

The chain uses TRBV3-1 (or the pseudogene TRBV3-2) and TRBJ1-1; tentatively, D is TRBD1 (5 bases). This CDR3 contains 15 residues. Germline V lookup: CDR1 LGHDT, CDR2 YNNKEL (reference sequence). Deletions cut 0 bases from V and 5 bases from J, with 13 bases between. DNA for the CDR3: TGTGCCAGCAGCCAAGATTTTGGGGGGTTGACTGAAGCTTTCTTT. This codes for CASSQDFGGLTEAFF.

The J gene is TRBJ1-1, the V gene TRBV27; no firm D call. V lost 2 bases and J lost 4, with 11 bases in between. The CDR3 runs 14 residues. The germline V gene encodes CDR1 MNHEY and CDR2 SMNVEV (reference sequence). For the CDR3, the DNA is TGTGCCAGCAGTTTAAGGGTAGGAGGCACTGAAGCTTTCTTT. This translates into CASSLRVGGTEAFF.

This clone was detected only once. The V and J genes are TRBV10-2 and TRBJ2-7, with no clear D. The CDR3 has 12 residues. The germline CDR1 and CDR2 sequences are WSHSY and SAAADI. Between the trimmed V and J ends, which lost 5 bases and 3 bases, there was a span of 8 bases. CDR3 amino acids: CASSLTFYEQYF. CDR3 DNA sequence: TGCGCCAGCAGTCTAACCTTCTACGAGCAGTACTTC.

V gene TRBV14 combines with J gene TRBJ2-4; D perhaps matches TRBD1 (6 bases). The CDR3 length is 17 residues. V was shortened by 0 bases and J by 0 bases, with 12 bases between the two germline ends. In germline, CDR1 is SGHDN, CDR2 FVKESK. The DNA of the CDR3 is TGTGCCAGCAGCCAAGATCGGACAGCTATAGCCAAAAACATTCAGTACTTC. This codes for CASSQDRTAIAKNIQYF.

The rearrangement joins TRBV9 to TRBJ1-2; D not certain. Germline-derived CDR1 and CDR2 are SGDLS and YYNGEE. The CDR3 has 15 amino acids. The V end lost 4 bases, the J end lost 5 bases, and 18 bases lay between the germline ends. CDR3 nucleotide sequence: TGTGCCAGCAGCTCTAGCTACGACACGCCTTATGGCTACACCTTC. This translates into CASSSSYDTPYGYTF.

The chain joins TRBV7-9 to TRBJ1-6, with 9 bases aligning to TRBD1. This CDR3 has 18 residues. Trimming removed 5 bases from V and 10 bases from J; junction bases left unmatched: 18. Germline V gene lookup returns CDR1 SEHNR and CDR2 FQNEAQ (reference sequence). The CDR3 loop is CASSLSLIRDRVSSPLHF. CDR3 bases: TGTGCCAGCAGCCTATCATTGATCCGGGACAGGGTATCGTCACCCCTCCACTTT. Full variable domain (missing parts from reference TRBV7-9 and TRBJ1-6): DTGVSQNPRHKITKRGQNVTFRCDPISEHNRLYWYRQTLGQGPEFLTYFQNEAQLEKSRLLSDRFSAERPKGSFSTLEIQRTEQGDSAMYLCASSLSLIRDRVSSPLHFGNGTRLTVT.

V gene TRBV3-1 (or the pseudogene TRBV3-2) combines with J gene TRBJ1-6; the D is unclear. Germline V CDR1 and CDR2: LGHDT, YNNKEL (reference sequence). Trimming cost V 4 bases and J 10 bases, with 11 bases left between them. This CDR3 is built from 13 residues. CDR3 amino acids: CASSLQIGSPLHF. Here the CDR3 DNA reads TGTGCCAGCAGCCTACAGATCGGATCACCCCTCCACTTT.

CDR3 DNA sequence: TGTGCCATCAAGGGGATGAACACCGGGGAGCTGTTTTTT. This codes for CAIKGMNTGELFF. The chain joins TRBV10-3 to TRBJ2-2, with D tentatively TRBD1 (5 bases). V was cut by 7 bases and J by 1 base, with 7 bases left in between. This CDR3 region has 13 residues. Germline V gives CDR1 ENHRY, CDR2 SYGVKD.

The chain links TRBV14 to TRBJ1-3, with D hard to call. Germline V gene sequence: CDR1 SGHDN, CDR2 FVKESK. V was trimmed by 5 bases and J by 8 bases, leaving 16 bases between them. CDR3 length equals 14 residues. The DNA for the CDR3 is TGTGCCAGCAGCAGGAGGGCCGTTCTGCACACCATATATTTT. Amino acids: CASSRRAVLHTIYF. The whole variable domain, remainder taken from reference TRBV14 and TRBJ1-3, is EAGVTQFPSHSVIEKGQTVTLRCDPISGHDNLYWYRRVMGKEIKFLLHFVKESKQDESGMPNNRFLAERTGGTYSTLKVQPAELEDSGVYFCASSRRAVLHTIYFGEGSWLTVV.

The chain employs TRBV5-8 and TRBJ1-4, with 7 positions matching TRBD1. The CDR3 loop spans 15 amino acids. J was trimmed by 8 bases and V by 5 bases; bases with no gene match: 12. CDR1 is SGHTS and CDR2 is YDEGEE in the germline V gene. The CDR3, as DNA: TGTGCCAGCAGGGCGCAGACAGGGTTAGGCGAAAAACTGTTTTTT. This translates into CASRAQTGLGEKLFF.

The chain joins TRBV6-2 or TRBV6-3 to TRBJ2-7; 8 nucleotides match TRBD1. J lost 3 bases, V lost 0 bases, and 7 bases had no gene match. The CDR3 sequence is 16 residues long. In germline, CDR1 is MNHEY, CDR2 SVGEGT. CDR3 DNA: TGTGCCAGCAGTTACTCAGAGTCCGGACAGGGCTACGAGCAGTACTTC. Translated: CASSYSESGQGYEQYF.

The chain employs TRBV9 and TRBJ1-1; 8 bases are a match to TRBD1. CDR1 is SGDLS, CDR2 YYNGEE, per germline. The CDR3 is 12 residues long. With V trimmed by 6 bases and J by 5 bases, 3 bases remained unmatched. As DNA, the CDR3 is TGTGCCAGCAACAGGGGGGGTACTGAAGCTTTCTTT. Translated: CASNRGGTEAFF.

This chain joins TRBV4-2 and TRBJ1-6; possibly TRBD1 for D (5 bases). The CDR3 runs to 13 residues. V was pared by 1 base and J by 10 bases, with 8 bases between. The V gene's germline CDR1 is LGHNA and CDR2 YNFKEQ. The CDR3 sequence is CASSQVGGSPLHF. CDR3 in DNA: TGTGCCAGCAGCCAAGTCGGGGGGTCACCCCTCCACTTT.

CDR3 loop: CATRQGESEQFF. For the CDR3, the DNA is TGTGCCACCCGACAGGGGGAATCTGAGCAGTTCTTC. V is TRBV28 and J is TRBJ2-1; 9 nucleotides match TRBD1. The germline CDR1 and CDR2 sequences are MDHEN and SYDVKM. Trimming took 10 bases from V and 9 from J; bases not matched to a gene: 7. This CDR3 has 12 amino acids.

About this clone itself: A junction end diverges from the germline sequence, so it may reflect a read error. The rearrangement uses TRBV7-9 and TRBJ1-1, with D perhaps matching TRBD1 (6 bases). This CDR3 is built from 14 residues. CDR1 is SEHNR and CDR2 is FQNEAQ in the germline V gene (reference sequence). CDR3 sequence reads: CASSYRDLKTEAFF. For the CDR3, the DNA is TGTGCCAGCAGCTACAGGGATTTGAAAACTGAAGCTTTCTTT.

The chain combines TRBV5-4 with TRBJ2-5; the match to TRBD2 covers 13 bases. The V gene end was trimmed by 4 bases and the J gene end by 2 bases; junction bases not matched to a gene: 5. This CDR3 has 16 amino acids. CDR1 and CDR2 (germline): SGHNT, YYREEE (reference sequence). CDR3 DNA sequence: TGTGCCAGCAGCCTCCCGGGACTAGCGGGGCAAGAGACCCAGTACTTC. Its translation: CASSLPGLAGQETQYF. The full variable domain, with the rest looked up from reference TRBV5-4 and TRBJ2-5, is ETGVTQSPTHLIKTRGQQVTLRCSSQSGHNTVSWYQQALGQGPQFIFQYYREEENGRGNFPPRFSGLQFPNYSSELNVNALELDDSALYLCASSLPGLAGQETQYFGPGTRLLVL.